This T cell receptor beta chain emerged from a study of Graves' ophthalmopathy and Graves' hyperthyroidism. Study-wide context: Peripheral blood (taken before any treatment) was collected at initial diagnosis. Study results and caveats: The model's prediction of ophthalmopathy progression had approximately 68% sensitivity and roughly 72% specificity. A majority of expanded thyroid clonotypes exceeding 0.001 frequency were likewise present in blood.

About this clonotype: Its antigen is currently unknown.

Germline V gives CDR1 MNHNS, CDR2 SASEGT. The length of the CDR3 is 14 residues. The V gene end was trimmed by 2 bases and the J gene end by 3 bases; junction bases not matched to a gene: 3. Ophthalmopathy cases showed moderate-to-severe activity, scoring CAS ≥3 and NOSPECS ≥4, with duration under 3 months. Amplification targeted the TCR beta CDR3 regions, with RNA transcripts as the source material. An initial RT-PCR round employing HTBI primers preceded a second-round multiplex PCR. TCRdb passed the multiplex PCR reads through MiXCR, listing each CDR3 protein once. The data contain approximately 700,000 distinct CDR3 sequences, about 44% of them singletons.

Material for sequencing was peripheral blood. The rearrangement uses TRBV6-1 and TRBJ2-7; TRBD2 agrees at 8 bases. The sequence derives from an adult man with Graves' ophthalmopathy. Here the CDR3 DNA reads TGTGCCAGCAGTGAAACTCGGGGGGGCTACGAGCAGTACTTC. This codes for CASSETRGGYEQYF.